This T cell receptor (beta chain) was recorded in a study of T cell responses to AZD1222 COVID-19 vaccine. Whole-study context: The study pooled second doses at about 4 or about 12 weeks.

CDR3 length: 15 amino acids. CDR1 KGHSH and CDR2 LQKENI come from the germline V gene. Trimming stripped 2 bases from V and 0 bases from J, with 10 bases between. Assay: immunoSEQ multiplex PCR; the TCRdb copy retains only in-frame clones and omits some. Of 150,000 or so clones listed, 91% were seen once; the top ten hold approximately 1.5%. As regards this clone: Its specificity is unknown.

Overall study results and limits: Elevations in Spike-specific TCR breadth and depth followed administration of two AZD1222 doses.

This TCR derives from an adult in good health. Source: peripheral blood, taken on day 0 of AZD1222 vaccination. V usage is TRBV18 and J usage is TRBJ1-1; weak D call: TRBD1 (6 bases). The CDR3 loop is CASSPNRDLNTEAFF. DNA of the CDR3: TGTGCCAGCTCACCAAACAGGGACCTGAACACTGAAGCTTTCTTT.